A selection of T cell receptor beta chains follows, all from one sample in a study of cytomegalovirus exposure and HLA in healthy donors. TCRdb's copy holds only in-frame clones and misses some; the assay was immunoSEQ multiplex PCR. The data show about 130,000 clones, with around three quarters seen just once and around 6.3% held by the top ten. Sequencing was carried out using PBMCs. These receptors all come from a man aged 35 to 55 in good health and CMV-seropositive. The CDR3 runs from the conserved cysteine through the conserved F or W. The order of the fields is clone size, J gene, V gene, D gene, CDR3 protein, CDR3 DNA. A D gene is named only where the DNA matches it firmly. Size values are once, few and many counts, or a class for expanded clones, and some rows have none.

abundance: NA
j_gene: TRBJ2-7
v_gene: TRBV7-9
d_gene: NA
CDR3aa: CASSESYEQYF
CDR3nt: TGTGCCAGCAGCGAGTCCTACGAGCAGTACTTC

abundance: NA
j_gene: TRBJ2-7
v_gene: TRBV5-1
d_gene: NA
CDR3aa: CASSPGDVYEQYF
CDR3nt: TGCGCCAGCAGCCCCGGGGATGTCTACGAGCAGTACTTC

abundance: NA
j_gene: TRBJ1-2
v_gene: TRBV7-9
d_gene: TRBD1
CDR3aa: CASTLGDRDGDGYTF
CDR3nt: TGTGCCAGCACCCTTGGGGACAGGGATGGGGATGGCTACACCTTC

abundance: NA
j_gene: TRBJ1-5
v_gene: TRBV5-5
d_gene: NA
CDR3aa: CASSLESVLQPQHF
CDR3nt: TGTGCCAGCAGCTTGGAGTCAGTTCTCCAGCCCCAGCATTTT

abundance: once
j_gene: TRBJ1-1
v_gene: TRBV27
d_gene: NA
CDR3aa: CASSPVLNTEAFF
CDR3nt: TGTGCCAGCAGTCCAGTGCTGAACACTGAAGCTTTCTTT

abundance: NA
j_gene: TRBJ2-1
v_gene: TRBV19
d_gene: TRBD2
CDR3aa: CASSILRSGRRDNEQFF
CDR3nt: TGTGCCAGTAGTATCCTCAGGAGCGGGAGAAGAGACAATGAGCAGTTCTTC

abundance: NA
j_gene: TRBJ2-7
v_gene: TRBV6-1
d_gene: NA
CDR3aa: CASSLGDYEQYF
CDR3nt: TGTGCCAGCAGCCTAGGAGATTACGAGCAGTACTTC

abundance: few
j_gene: TRBJ1-2
v_gene: TRBV2
d_gene: TRBD1
CDR3aa: CASRELGQGDGYTF
CDR3nt: TGTGCCAGCAGGGAACTTGGACAGGGGGATGGCTACACCTTC

abundance: once
j_gene: TRBJ1-2
v_gene: TRBV2
d_gene: TRBD1
CDR3aa: CASSSAGGGYGYTF
CDR3nt: TGTGCCAGCAGCTCCGCAGGGGGCGGCTATGGCTACACCTTC

abundance: NA
j_gene: TRBJ1-5
v_gene: TRBV6-5
d_gene: TRBD1
CDR3aa: CASSGTGGWDQPQHF
CDR3nt: TGTGCCAGCAGCGGGACAGGGGGCTGGGATCAGCCCCAGCATTTT

abundance: once
j_gene: TRBJ2-3
v_gene: TRBV2
d_gene: TRBD2
CDR3aa: CASSGLAPNTDTQYF
CDR3nt: TGTGCCAGCAGCGGACTAGCGCCGAACACAGATACGCAGTATTTT

abundance: NA
j_gene: TRBJ2-3
v_gene: TRBV5-1
d_gene: NA
CDR3aa: CASSGQGGGLGDTQYF
CDR3nt: TGCGCCAGCAGCGGTCAAGGGGGAGGGCTTGGGGATACGCAGTATTTT

abundance: NA
j_gene: TRBJ2-2
v_gene: TRBV29-1
d_gene: NA
CDR3aa: CSATVAAGELFF
CDR3nt: TGCAGCGCTACCGTAGCGGCCGGGGAGCTGTTTTTT

abundance: NA
j_gene: TRBJ2-1
v_gene: TRBV11-3
d_gene: NA
CDR3aa: CASSTRTAGTRENEQFF
CDR3nt: TGTGCCAGCAGCACCCGGACAGCCGGGACCAGGGAGAATGAGCAGTTCTTC

abundance: once
j_gene: TRBJ1-1
v_gene: TRBV12-2
d_gene: NA
CDR3aa: CASRLAVTESGQGVEAFF
CDR3nt: TGTGCAAGTCGCTTAGCGGTAACAGAGTCCGGCCAGGGCGTTGAAGCTTTCTTT

abundance: NA
j_gene: TRBJ2-2
v_gene: TRBV11-3
d_gene: NA
CDR3aa: CASATRAGELFF
CDR3nt: TGTGCCAGCGCTACCCGGGCCGGGGAGCTGTTTTTT

abundance: NA
j_gene: TRBJ1-2
v_gene: TRBV7-3
d_gene: NA
CDR3aa: CASSLTRMQGTHYGYTF
CDR3nt: TGTGCCAGCAGCTTAACCCGAATGCAGGGGACCCACTATGGCTACACCTTC

abundance: NA
j_gene: TRBJ2-4
v_gene: TRBV5-5
d_gene: NA
CDR3aa: CASSPPGSNIQYF
CDR3nt: TGTGCCAGCAGCCCCCCGGGGTCGAACATTCAGTACTTC

abundance: NA
j_gene: TRBJ2-2
v_gene: TRBV7-3
d_gene: NA
CDR3aa: CASSLTEGVHGELFF
CDR3nt: TGTGCCAGCAGCTTAACGGAAGGAGTCCACGGGGAGCTGTTTTTT

abundance: NA
j_gene: TRBJ2-7
v_gene: TRBV5-6
d_gene: TRBD2
CDR3aa: CASSWGLAGGEQYF
CDR3nt: TGTGCCAGCAGCTGGGGACTAGCGGGAGGCGAGCAGTACTTC

abundance: NA
j_gene: TRBJ2-5
v_gene: TRBV30
d_gene: TRBD1
CDR3aa: CAWSQTGAGETQYF
CDR3nt: TGTGCCTGGAGTCAGACAGGGGCGGGAGAGACCCAGTACTTC

abundance: NA
j_gene: TRBJ1-2
v_gene: TRBV5-1
d_gene: NA
CDR3aa: CASSLTGSGSYGYTF
CDR3nt: TGCGCCAGCAGCCTAACAGGGAGCGGGAGCTATGGCTACACCTTC

abundance: NA
j_gene: TRBJ1-1
v_gene: TRBV29-1
d_gene: NA
CDR3aa: CSARGPTDLFF
CDR3nt: TGCAGCGCGAGAGGGCCCACAGATTTATTCTTT

abundance: NA
j_gene: TRBJ2-3
v_gene: TRBV5-6
d_gene: TRBD1
CDR3aa: CASSPGTGAGDTQYF
CDR3nt: TGTGCCAGCAGCCCCGGGACAGGGGCAGGGGATACGCAGTATTTT

abundance: once
j_gene: TRBJ2-7
v_gene: TRBV10-1
d_gene: NA
CDR3aa: CASSESTFGEQYF
CDR3nt: TGCGCCAGCAGTGAGTCGACATTCGGCGAGCAGTACTTC

abundance: NA
j_gene: TRBJ2-7
v_gene: TRBV6-6
d_gene: NA
CDR3aa: CASINWTTSYEQYF
CDR3nt: TGTGCCAGCATCAACTGGACTACCTCCTACGAGCAGTACTTC

abundance: NA
j_gene: TRBJ1-2
v_gene: TRBV6-1
d_gene: TRBD1
CDR3aa: CASSEAEGAVGYTF
CDR3nt: TGTGCCAGCAGTGAAGCTGAGGGGGCGGTCGGCTACACCTTC

abundance: NA
j_gene: TRBJ1-1
v_gene: TRBV5-1
d_gene: NA
CDR3aa: CASSPRVIGMNTEAFF
CDR3nt: TGCGCCAGCAGCCCCAGGGTTATCGGCATGAACACTGAAGCTTTCTTT

abundance: NA
j_gene: TRBJ1-1
v_gene: TRBV28
d_gene: NA
CDR3aa: CASRQHRQNTEAFF
CDR3nt: TGTGCCAGCAGACAACATAGACAGAACACTGAAGCTTTCTTT

abundance: NA
j_gene: TRBJ2-3
v_gene: TRBV6-1
d_gene: TRBD2
CDR3aa: CASSLAGRTDTQYF
CDR3nt: TGTGCCAGCAGCCTAGCGGGGAGGACAGATACGCAGTATTTT

abundance: NA
j_gene: TRBJ2-7
v_gene: TRBV19
d_gene: NA
CDR3aa: CASSQLVSYEQYF
CDR3nt: TGTGCCAGTAGTCAACTAGTCTCCTACGAGCAGTACTTC

abundance: NA
j_gene: TRBJ2-1
v_gene: TRBV6-1
d_gene: NA
CDR3aa: CASSDMPTRNEQFF
CDR3nt: TGTGCCAGCAGTGACATGCCGACGAGGAATGAGCAGTTCTTC

abundance: NA
j_gene: TRBJ2-5
v_gene: TRBV7-3
d_gene: NA
CDR3aa: CASSARETQYF
CDR3nt: TGTGCCAGCAGCGCCCGGGAGACCCAGTACTTC

abundance: NA
j_gene: TRBJ2-7
v_gene: TRBV6-1
d_gene: TRBD2
CDR3aa: CASSEGLAGFYEQYF
CDR3nt: TGTGCCAGCAGTGAAGGATTAGCGGGATTCTACGAGCAGTACTTC

abundance: NA
j_gene: TRBJ1-3
v_gene: TRBV2
d_gene: TRBD1
CDR3aa: CASSGPGGSGNTIYF
CDR3nt: TGTGCCAGCAGTGGACCAGGGGGCTCTGGAAACACCATATATTTT

abundance: few
j_gene: TRBJ1-2
v_gene: TRBV18
d_gene: NA
CDR3aa: CASSPGNNYGYTF
CDR3nt: TGTGCCAGCTCACCGGGCAATAACTATGGCTACACCTTC

abundance: few
j_gene: TRBJ1-6
v_gene: TRBV11-3
d_gene: NA
CDR3aa: CASSLSPDSPLHF
CDR3nt: TGTGCCAGCAGCTTGTCCCCGGATTCACCCCTCCACTTT

abundance: NA
j_gene: TRBJ2-1
v_gene: TRBV11-2
d_gene: TRBD2
CDR3aa: CASSPRGAGEQFF
CDR3nt: TGTGCCAGCAGCCCGCGGGGGGCGGGTGAGCAGTTCTTC

abundance: NA
j_gene: TRBJ2-7
v_gene: TRBV10-3
d_gene: NA
CDR3aa: CAISDPQYEQYF
CDR3nt: TGTGCCATCAGTGATCCCCAATACGAGCAGTACTTC

abundance: NA
j_gene: TRBJ1-1
v_gene: TRBV5-1
d_gene: NA
CDR3aa: CASSLPDMNTEAFF
CDR3nt: TGCGCCAGCAGCTTGCCAGACATGAACACTGAAGCTTTCTTT

abundance: NA
j_gene: TRBJ1-5
v_gene: TRBV19
d_gene: NA
CDR3aa: CASSDEGRGADRQPQHF
CDR3nt: TGTGCCAGTAGTGATGAAGGTCGGGGGGCGGATCGGCAGCCCCAGCATTTT

abundance: NA
j_gene: TRBJ1-1
v_gene: TRBV27
d_gene: NA
CDR3aa: CASSINRVGTTEAFF
CDR3nt: TGTGCCAGCAGTATCAACAGGGTAGGGACCACTGAAGCTTTCTTT

abundance: NA
j_gene: TRBJ1-2
v_gene: TRBV19
d_gene: TRBD1
CDR3aa: CASSIGGVVETGILAYGYTF
CDR3nt: TGTGCCAGTAGTATAGGCGGAGTGGTCGAGACAGGGATTTTAGCGTATGGCTACACCTTC

abundance: NA
j_gene: TRBJ1-5
v_gene: TRBV7-7
d_gene: NA
CDR3aa: CASSFDRNQPQHF
CDR3nt: TGTGCTAGCAGTTTTGACAGGAATCAGCCCCAGCATTTT

abundance: few
j_gene: TRBJ1-6
v_gene: TRBV25-1
d_gene: NA
CDR3aa: CASSRGFDSPLHF
CDR3nt: TGTGCCAGCTCTCGGGGATTTGATTCACCCCTCCACTTT

abundance: NA
j_gene: TRBJ2-2
v_gene: TRBV7-8
d_gene: NA
CDR3aa: CASSLRVAASNTGELFF
CDR3nt: TGTGCCAGCAGCTTAAGGGTAGCGGCAAGCAACACCGGGGAGCTGTTTTTT

abundance: NA
j_gene: TRBJ2-7
v_gene: TRBV13
d_gene: NA
CDR3aa: CASSRLEEEQYF
CDR3nt: TGTGCCAGCAGCCGCCTGGAGGAGGAGCAGTACTTC

abundance: NA
j_gene: TRBJ2-7
v_gene: TRBV29-1
d_gene: TRBD2
CDR3aa: CSVFTGTSGRTEQYF
CDR3nt: TGCAGCGTTTTCACGGGGACTAGCGGGAGAACCGAGCAGTACTTC

abundance: NA
j_gene: TRBJ1-1
v_gene: TRBV6-5
d_gene: NA
CDR3aa: CASSWGQGPEAFF
CDR3nt: TGTGCCAGCAGTTGGGGGCAGGGCCCGGAAGCTTTCTTT

abundance: NA
j_gene: TRBJ2-1
v_gene: TRBV28
d_gene: NA
CDR3aa: CASNAGSNEQFF
CDR3nt: TGTGCCAGCAACGCCGGGTCCAATGAGCAGTTCTTC

abundance: NA
j_gene: TRBJ2-5
v_gene: TRBV7-2
d_gene: NA
CDR3aa: CASSSQGSKETQYF
CDR3nt: TGTGCCAGCAGCTCCCAGGGGAGTAAAGAGACCCAGTACTTC

abundance: NA
j_gene: TRBJ1-4
v_gene: TRBV6-5
d_gene: TRBD1
CDR3aa: CASSSGTGGRNEKLFF
CDR3nt: TGTGCCAGCAGTTCCGGGACAGGGGGTCGTAATGAAAAACTGTTTTTT